A selection of T cell receptor beta chains follows, all from one sample in a study of cytomegalovirus exposure and HLA in healthy donors. Some clones are missing from TCRdb's copy, which holds only in-frame ones; the method was immunoSEQ multiplex PCR. The data show hundreds of thousands of clones, 82% seen once. The sequencing input was PBMCs. These receptor sequences come from a woman aged 40 to 49 in good health and CMV-seronegative. The CDR3 runs from the conserved cysteine through the conserved F or W. A D gene is named only where the DNA matches it firmly. Not every row has a clone size; where given, it reads once, few, many or a size class.

j_call d_call clone_size v_call cdr3_nt cdr3_aa
TRBJ2-3 TRBD1 once TRBV19 TGTGCCAGTAGTATAATGGGACAGGGAACAGATACGCAGTATTTT CASSIMGQGTDTQYF
TRBJ2-7 TRBD1 - TRBV27 TGTGCCAGCAGGAAGGACAGGTCCTACGAGCAGTACTTC CASRKDRSYEQYF
TRBJ2-2 - - TRBV5-1 TGCGCCAGCAGCTTGATCGCGTCGGAGGGAAGCGGGGAGCTGTTTTTT CASSLIASEGSGELFF
TRBJ2-7 - - TRBV6-6 TGTGCCAGCACCTCCTTATTGGGGCACGAGCAGTACTTC CASTSLLGHEQYF
TRBJ1-1 TRBD1 few TRBV7-3 TGTGCCAGCAGCTTAACGGGACAGGGGAGCTTCTTGAACACTGAAGCTTTCTTT CASSLTGQGSFLNTEAFF
TRBJ2-1 TRBD2 - TRBV4-2 TGTGCCAGCAGGCACTCTAGCGGGGGTTCGCCCAATGAGCAGTTCTTC CASRHSSGGSPNEQFF
TRBJ2-5 - once TRBV2 TGTGCCAGCAGTGATCTCCCCGAAGAGACCCAGTACTTC CASSDLPEETQYF
TRBJ2-6 TRBD1 few TRBV7-8 TGTGCCAGCAGACTGACAGGGACTGGGGCCAACGTCCTGACTTTC CASRLTGTGANVLTF
TRBJ1-1 - few TRBV6-4 TGTGCCAGCAGGAGGACACCGGATTCGAACACTGAAGCTTTCTTT CASRRTPDSNTEAFF
TRBJ2-3 - once TRBV2 TGTGCCAGCACATTGTTGGCGGGGTGGGATACGCAGTATTTT CASTLLAGWDTQYF
TRBJ2-7 TRBD1 - TRBV6-5 TGTGCCAGCACCTACAGGGGGCTCTGGGGGTACGAGCAGTACTTC CASTYRGLWGYEQYF
TRBJ1-1 - - TRBV4-2 TGTGCCAGCAGCCAAGTTGGGGGGACTGAAGCTTTCTTT CASSQVGGTEAFF
TRBJ1-2 TRBD1 - TRBV5-1 TGCGCCAGCAGAGTCGGGACAGACTATGGCTACACCTTC CASRVGTDYGYTF
TRBJ1-1 - - TRBV30 TGTGCCTGGAGTGTTTACTGGGACACCTCCATGAACACTGAAGCTTTCTTT CAWSVYWDTSMNTEAFF
TRBJ1-5 TRBD1 - TRBV5-8 TGTGCCAGCAGCCCCAGGGGGGTAACGCCCCAGCATTTT CASSPRGVTPQHF
TRBJ1-6 - - TRBV9 TGTGCCAGCAGCCCCCGGGACATGGGTAATTCACCCCTCCACTTT CASSPRDMGNSPLHF
TRBJ2-7 TRBD2 - TRBV25-1 TGTGCCAGCAGTGAAAGCGGGGCCTTTTCCTACGAGCAGTACTTC CASSESGAFSYEQYF
TRBJ1-4 TRBD1 few TRBV30 TGTGCCTGGAGTGTCCCAGGGGGTTTTTTTGAAAAACTGTTTTTT CAWSVPGGFFEKLFF
TRBJ1-3 - - TRBV9 TGTGCCAGCAGCGTAGGTCCAGGGATAGGCTCTGGAAACACCATATATTTT CASSVGPGIGSGNTIYF
TRBJ2-2 TRBD1 - TRBV18 TGTGCCAGCTCACCACGGACAGGCGGGACCGGGGAGCTGTTTTTT CASSPRTGGTGELFF
TRBJ1-2 - - TRBV30 TGTGCCTGGAGTCGGGGGAGTGGCTACACCTTC CAWSRGSGYTF
TRBJ1-1 - once TRBV5-1 TGCGCCAGCAGCTTGAGCGGGGCCTCGGGCACTGAAGCTTTCTTT CASSLSGASGTEAFF
TRBJ2-6 - - TRBV29-1 TGCAGCGCCCTAGACTCTGGGGCCAACGTCCTGACTTTC CSALDSGANVLTF
TRBJ2-1 TRBD2 - TRBV28 TGTGCCAGCTGCCCACTAGCGGGGGGGAATGAGCAGTTCTTC CASCPLAGGNEQFF
TRBJ1-4 - - TRBV28 TGTGCCAGCAGTTTAACGGGGATGTCAAGTAATGAAAAACTGTTTTTT CASSLTGMSSNEKLFF
TRBJ2-1 - - TRBV9 TGTGCCAGCAGCCTCGCCTTCAAGCGGGTCTGGAGCAATGAGCAGTTCTTC CASSLAFKRVWSNEQFF
TRBJ2-7 - - TRBV5-1 TGCGCCAGCAGACTATCGGACTCCTACTACGAGCAGTACTTC CASRLSDSYYEQYF
TRBJ2-7 - - TRBV18 TGTGCCAGCTCACCAACCCCAGGGCTGAGTCGCGAGCAGTACTTC CASSPTPGLSREQYF
TRBJ1-6 - - TRBV6-6 TGTGCCAGCAGTGACCGGCCGAGGGATAATTCACCCCTCCACTTT CASSDRPRDNSPLHF
TRBJ2-1 TRBD1 - TRBV5-4 TGTGCCAGCAGCCTCGACAGGGGACCTTACAATGAGCAGTTCTTC CASSLDRGPYNEQFF
TRBJ1-2 TRBD1 - TRBV5-6 TGTGCCAGCAGCACTTCCGGGACAGGGGTTTATGGCTACACCTTC CASSTSGTGVYGYTF
TRBJ2-1 - - TRBV4-1 TGCGCCAGCAGCCTTCTAGGCGGGCCCTACAATGAGCAGTTCTTC CASSLLGGPYNEQFF
TRBJ1-2 - - TRBV5-5 TGTGCCAGCAGCCTGTTTTCAAGCACCTATGGCTACACCTTC CASSLFSSTYGYTF
TRBJ2-7 - few TRBV9 TGTGCCAGCGAAGGTAAAGGGGGTTACGAGCAGTACTTC CASEGKGGYEQYF
TRBJ1-1 - - TRBV5-1 TGCGCCAGCAGTTTCTCTATGAACACTGAAGCTTTCTTT CASSFSMNTEAFF
TRBJ1-6 TRBD1 - TRBV7-8 TGTGCCAGTAGGGAGACCCAGACATCGGGACAGGGGATGAATTCACCCCTCCACTTT CASRETQTSGQGMNSPLHF
TRBJ2-5 TRBD2 - TRBV7-2 TGTGCCAGCAGCGGAAGGAATTTAGCGGGGGGCCACCGGCCCATGACCCAGTACTTC CASSGRNLAGGHRPMTQYF
TRBJ2-7 - once TRBV10-3 TGTGCCATCAGTGAGAGAGCCGGAGGCCCCTACGAGCAGTACTTC CAISERAGGPYEQYF
TRBJ2-1 TRBD2 - TRBV9 TGTGCCAGCAGCCAACGACTAGCGGCGTACAATGAGCAGTTCTTC CASSQRLAAYNEQFF
TRBJ2-2 - - TRBV11-2 TGTGCCAGCAGCTTACGGGGTCCGGACACCGGGGAGCTGTTTTTT CASSLRGPDTGELFF
TRBJ2-2 TRBD1 - TRBV4-2 TGTGCCAGCAGCCAACGGGGACAGGGGGCAACCGGGGAGCTGTTTTTT CASSQRGQGATGELFF
TRBJ1-2 - - TRBV2 TGTGCCAGCAGCGACAGAAACTATGGCTACACCTTC CASSDRNYGYTF
TRBJ2-7 TRBD1 - TRBV7-9 TGTGCCAGCAGCCGGGGACAGTACTACGAGCAGTACTTC CASSRGQYYEQYF
TRBJ1-1 TRBD1 - TRBV19 TGTGCCAGTAGCCCGGGACAGGCAGGCACTGAAGCTTTCTTT CASSPGQAGTEAFF
TRBJ1-1 - few TRBV14 TGTGCCAGCAGCCCCACCCGGGGGACCCTGAACACTGAAGCTTTCTTT CASSPTRGTLNTEAFF
TRBJ1-2 TRBD1 - TRBV30 TGTGCCTGGAGTGACCAAACCGGGACAGGGGGCGGCTACACCTTC CAWSDQTGTGGGYTF
TRBJ1-1 - - TRBV29-1 TGCAGCGTTGCAAAGCCGCAGGGCGAAGCTTTCTTT CSVAKPQGEAFF
TRBJ2-2 TRBD1 - TRBV5-1 TGCGCCAGCAGCTCCGGGACAGGGGACGCGAACACCGGGGAGCTGTTTTTT CASSSGTGDANTGELFF
TRBJ2-7 TRBD1 - TRBV25-1 TGTGCCAGCAGTGAGAGACAGGGTTACGAGCAGTACTTC CASSERQGYEQYF
TRBJ2-2 - - TRBV10-3 TGTGCCATCAGTGCGAAGGGGGCCGGGGAGCTGTTTTTT CAISAKGAGELFF
TRBJ1-1 TRBD1 - TRBV27 TGTGCCAGCAGTGCCCGACAGGGCTTGAACACTGAAGCTTTCTTT CASSARQGLNTEAFF
TRBJ1-6 - few TRBV4-3 TGCGCCAGCAGCCAAGGACGAACAGTATCGAGCTCCTATAATTCACCCCTCCACTTT CASSQGRTVSSSYNSPLHF
TRBJ2-7 - - TRBV30 TGTGCCTTCACTGGTCCTTCGAGCAACGAGCAGTACTTC CAFTGPSSNEQYF
TRBJ2-7 TRBD1 once TRBV6-5 TGTGCCAGCAGTTACGGGACAGGGTTCGGCGAGCAGTACTTC CASSYGTGFGEQYF
TRBJ1-1 TRBD1 - TRBV2 TGTGCCAGCAGTGACTTCGACAGGGCCTGGGCTTTCTTT CASSDFDRAWAFF
TRBJ2-1 - - TRBV11-3 TGTGCCAGTACCGCTAGCTTCCATGAGCAGTTCTTC CASTASFHEQFF
TRBJ2-1 - - TRBV7-3 TGTGCCAGCAGCTTGGGCCCAAACAATGAGCAGTTCTTC CASSLGPNNEQFF
TRBJ2-7 - - TRBV25-1 TGTGCCAGCAGTGTGGTCTTGGAGGAGCAGTACTTC CASSVVLEEQYF
TRBJ1-5 TRBD1 - TRBV9 TGTGCCAGCAGCACTATGGGGGACAGGTTCTCCAATCAGCCCCAGCATTTT CASSTMGDRFSNQPQHF